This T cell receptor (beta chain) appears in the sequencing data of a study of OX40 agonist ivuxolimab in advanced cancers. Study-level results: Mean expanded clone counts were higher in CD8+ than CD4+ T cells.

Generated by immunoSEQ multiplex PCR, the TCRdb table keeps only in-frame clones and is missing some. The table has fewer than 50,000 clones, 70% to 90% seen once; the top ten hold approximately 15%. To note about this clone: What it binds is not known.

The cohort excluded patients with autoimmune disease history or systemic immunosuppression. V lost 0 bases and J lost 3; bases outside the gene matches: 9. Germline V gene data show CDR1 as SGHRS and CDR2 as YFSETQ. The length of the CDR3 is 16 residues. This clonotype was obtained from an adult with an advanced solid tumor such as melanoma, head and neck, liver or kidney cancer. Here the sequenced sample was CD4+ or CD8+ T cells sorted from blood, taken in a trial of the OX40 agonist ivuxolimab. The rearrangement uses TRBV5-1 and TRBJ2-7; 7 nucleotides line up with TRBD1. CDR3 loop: CASSLGRGQGVYEQYF. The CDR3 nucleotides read TGCGCCAGCAGCTTGGGACGAGGGCAGGGGGTCTACGAGCAGTACTTC.